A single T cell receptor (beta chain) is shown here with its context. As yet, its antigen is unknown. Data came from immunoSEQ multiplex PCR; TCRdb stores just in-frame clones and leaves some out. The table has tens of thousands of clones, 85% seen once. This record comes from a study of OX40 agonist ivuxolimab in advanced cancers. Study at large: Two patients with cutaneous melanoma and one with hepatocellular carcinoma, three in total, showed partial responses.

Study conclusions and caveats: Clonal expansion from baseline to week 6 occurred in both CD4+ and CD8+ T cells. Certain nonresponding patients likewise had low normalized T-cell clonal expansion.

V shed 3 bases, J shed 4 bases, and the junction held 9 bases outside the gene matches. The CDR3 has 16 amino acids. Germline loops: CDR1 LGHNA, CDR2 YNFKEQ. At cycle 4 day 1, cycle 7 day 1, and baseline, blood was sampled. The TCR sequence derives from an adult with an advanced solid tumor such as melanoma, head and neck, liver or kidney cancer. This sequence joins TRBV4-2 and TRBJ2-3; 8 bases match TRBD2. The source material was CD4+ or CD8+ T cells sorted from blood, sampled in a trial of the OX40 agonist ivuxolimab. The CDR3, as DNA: TGTGCCAGCAGCCACGAGCGGAGCGGGAGTGCAGATACGCAGTATTTT. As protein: CASSHERSGSADTQYF.